Shown below are 10 T cell receptor beta chains from a single sample sequenced in a study of blood T cell repertoires in COVID-19 (dated by TCRdb to 2019 to 2021). Libraries came from the immunoSEQ multiplex PCR assay. The immuneACCESS repertoire file appears here via TCRdb, limited to in-frame rearrangements. These files lack a portion of the clones; in checked studies, under half of the deficit traces to unresolved V genes, and the cause of the others is not known. The sample has 150,000 to 200,000 clones on record, about four fifths of them singletons. The ten largest clonotypes hold approximately 3% of the sample. Sequencing was done on a sample of PBMCs or T cells enriched from blood (not recorded which). The receptors stem from a woman aged 25 to 45 who had been exposed to COVID-19.

The rearrangement links TRBV2 to TRBJ2-3; tentative D call: TRBD2 (6 bases). Trimming took off 4 bases at V and 2 bases at J, with 13 bases between the two ends. Germline CDR1 is SNHLY and CDR2 is FYNNEI. The CDR3 has 15 amino acids. This CDR3 is CASSVRDLLTDTQYF. In DNA, the CDR3 is TGTGCCAGCAGTGTTCGGGACTTACTCACAGATACGCAGTATTTT.

This clone came up once. The rearrangement joins TRBV5-5 to TRBJ2-7; no firm D call. This CDR3 contains 15 residues. Germline lookup yields CDR1 SGHKS and CDR2 YYEKEE (reference sequence). V shed 4 bases and J shed 5 bases, with 19 bases lying between them. The CDR3 here is CASSTTVRRLDEQYF. CDR3 DNA: TGTGCCAGCAGCACCACGGTAAGAAGATTGGACGAGCAGTACTTC.

J is TRBJ2-1 and V is TRBV7-8, with D possibly matching TRBD2 (7 bases). V gave up 2 bases and J gave up 8 bases, with 16 bases separating them. CDR1 and CDR2 from the germline V gene are SGHVS and FQNEAQ. The CDR3 consists of 15 residues. CDR3 protein: CASSLRGGRVHEQFF. CDR3 DNA: TGTGCCAGCAGCTTAAGGGGGGGCCGGGTCCATGAGCAGTTCTTC.

The chain has TRBV12-3 or TRBV12-4 and TRBJ1-2, with D tentatively TRBD1 (6 bases). CDR3 length: 13 residues. Trimming took off 2 bases at V and 8 bases at J, with 12 bases between the two ends. The CDR3 spells CASSLMAGEGYTF. The CDR3 bases are TGTGCCAGCAGTTTAATGGCAGGGGAAGGCTACACCTTC.

The gene calls are TRBV7-2 and TRBJ1-2; D is unresolved. This CDR3 region has 14 residues. The germline CDR1 and CDR2 sequences are SGHTA and FQGNSA. Trimming removed 2 bases from V and 7 bases from J, with 14 bases in between. CDR3 in amino acids: CASSLYREQVGYTF. DNA of the CDR3: TGTGCCAGCAGCTTATATCGGGAGCAGGTTGGCTACACCTTC.

This sequence joins TRBV5-6 and TRBJ2-2, with unresolved D. V was trimmed by 0 bases and J by 1 base, leaving 7 bases between them. The CDR3 consists of 15 residues. The germline V gene encodes CDR1 SGHDT and CDR2 YYEEEE. CDR3 in amino acids: CASSLVGQNTGELFF. The CDR3 nucleotides are TGTGCCAGCAGCTTGGTGGGCCAGAACACCGGGGAGCTGTTTTTT.

J is TRBJ2-7 and V is TRBV7-9; D is unresolved. Between the trimmed V and J ends, which lost 2 bases and 6 bases, there was a span of 11 bases. The CDR3 has 13 residues. CDR1 and CDR2 from the germline V gene are SEHNR and FQNEAQ (reference sequence). Here the CDR3 reads CASSLTGSGEQYF. The CDR3 nucleotides read TGTGCCAGCAGCTTAACGGGTTCTGGCGAGCAGTACTTC.

This clone was picked up a small number of times. The rearrangement links TRBV11-2 to TRBJ1-3, with no clear D. Germline V CDR1 and CDR2: SGHAT, FQNNGV. This CDR3 contains 15 residues. Trimming pared 0 bases from V and 4 bases from J, leaving 10 bases between. The CDR3 loop is CASSLDPSSGNTIYF. The CDR3 bases are TGTGCCAGCAGCTTAGATCCCTCCTCCGGAAACACCATATATTTT.

V is TRBV5-1 and J is TRBJ2-7; possible D gene TRBD1, 6 bases. The CDR3 is made up of 13 amino acids. The V gene lost 4 bases and the J gene lost 7 bases, with 15 bases spanning the gap. Germline assignment: CDR1 SGHRS and CDR2 YFSETQ. Here the CDR3 reads CASSVQGTGEQYF. The CDR3 DNA reads TGCGCCAGCAGCGTACAGGGCACTGGAGAGCAGTACTTC.

This chain links TRBV19 with TRBJ2-5; 8 bases fit TRBD1. V was pared by 4 bases and J by 4 bases, with 5 bases of the junction left unmatched. The CDR3 is 14 residues long. Germline CDR1 LNHDA, CDR2 SQIVND (reference sequence). CDR3 coding DNA: TGTGCCAGTAGTACAGGGGGCCGACGAGAGACCCAGTACTTC. This encodes CASSTGGRRETQYF.